The sequence of this T cell receptor (beta chain) was determined in a study of cytomegalovirus exposure and HLA in healthy donors. The overall study: There were approximately 80 million unique TCRs (from HLA-typed donors) in an early data release.

The germline CDR1 and CDR2 sequences are MDHEN and SYDVKM. CDR3 length: 15 residues. 13 Jbeta primers and 60 Vbeta primers were used for the PCR. Produced via immunoSEQ multiplex PCR; TCRdb's table is partial and in-frame only. The sample carries over 85,000 clones, over 60% recorded once. A note on this clone: Its cognate antigen is unknown.

Findings and caveats of the study: Three chains tied to CMV proved CMV antigen-specific in vitro.

Material for sequencing was PBMCs. The chain has TRBV28 and TRBJ2-5; no definite D call. The end of the DNA fits TRBJ2-7 better, so the J call may be wrong. The TCR originated in a woman aged 60 to 75 in good health and CMV-seropositive. The CDR3 DNA reads TGTGCCAGCAGTTTATCCGTTAATCCAACCTACGAGCAGTACTTC. It specifies CASSLSVNPTYEQYF.